This TCR beta chain was sequenced during a study of cytomegalovirus exposure and HLA in healthy donors. In the PCR, 60 Vbeta and 13 Jbeta primers were used. Some clones are missing from TCRdb's copy, which holds only in-frame ones; the method was immunoSEQ multiplex PCR. Of some 66,000 clones listed, about 77% are singletons. This clone was observed a few times. The CDR3 consists of 14 residues. Looked up from germline, CDR1 is MNHEY and CDR2 is SVGAGI. Trimming took 1 base from V and 7 from J; bases not matched to a gene: 3. The sequence came from a man in his forties or fifties in good health and CMV-seronegative. Sequencing input: PBMCs. The chain links TRBV6-5 to TRBJ1-4; 7 nucleotides align to TRBD1. This CDR3 is CASSYYNRGEKLFF. CDR3 nucleotide sequence: TGTGCCAGCAGTTACTATAACAGGGGTGAAAAACTGTTTTTT.